Shown below are 4 T cell receptor beta chains from a single sample sequenced in a study of T cells in women clearing cervical HPV infection. TCRdb keeps only in-frame clones here, not all; method: immunoSEQ multiplex PCR. The listing contains 40,000 or so clones. The specimen sequenced was blood buffy coat. The receptor source for this set is a woman aged 18 to 75 with a cervical HPV16 infection that either progressed to CIN3+ or cleared (not recorded which).

About this clone itself: The CDR3 goes on 3 residues after the read ends, and that part is filled in from the germline J gene. The chain carries TRBV20-1 and TRBJ2-7; 11 bases agree with TRBD1. The CDR3 has 14 residues. Trimming took 3 bases from V and 3 from J; bases not matched to a gene: 4. Germline V gene sequence: CDR1 DFQATT, CDR2 SNEGSKA (reference sequence). Incomplete CDR3 DNA: TGCAGTGCTAGGAGGACAGGGGGCATCTACGAG. As protein: CSARRTGGIYE. The whole CDR3 reads CSARRTGGIYEQYF.

Remarks on this clone: The CDR3 extends 3 residues past the end of the read, so its final part is completed from the germline J gene. The chain employs TRBV5-4 and TRBJ2-1; 7 bases are a match to TRBD2. The germline V gene encodes CDR1 SGHNT and CDR2 YYREEE (reference sequence). Unmatched junction bases numbered 6, after V lost 3 bases and J lost 0 bases. The CDR3 is 16 residues long. The CDR3 reads CASSSLAEGSYNEQFF. The CDR3 DNA, read in part, is TGTGCCAGCAGCTCCCTAGCGGAGGGCTCCTACAATGAG. Complete variable domain (other parts from reference TRBV5-4 and TRBJ2-1): ETGVTQSPTHLIKTRGQQVTLRCSSQSGHNTVSWYQQALGQGPQFIFQYYREEENGRGNFPPRFSGLQFPNYSSELNVNALELDDSALYLCASSSLAEGSYNEQFFGPGTRLTVL.

As to this clone: The read stops 3 residues short of the end of the CDR3; the missing end is completed from the germline J gene. The chain joins TRBV12-3 or TRBV12-4 to TRBJ2-7; 9 bases are a match to TRBD1. V was clipped by 3 bases and J by 3 bases; unmatched bases: 6. The CDR3 is 15 amino acids. CDR3 region: CASSFPGQGIYEQYF. The DNA read from the CDR3 is TGTGCCAGCAGTTTTCCCGGACAGGGGATCTACGAG.

CDR3 region: CASSFGLKGYTF. CDR3 bases read: TGTGCCAGCAGTTTCGGACTAAAGGGC. The chain has TRBV28 and TRBJ1-2; D call uncertain. The CDR3 goes on 3 residues after the read ends, and that part is filled in from the germline J gene. This CDR3 has 12 residues. Germline V CDR1 and CDR2: MDHEN, SYDVKM.